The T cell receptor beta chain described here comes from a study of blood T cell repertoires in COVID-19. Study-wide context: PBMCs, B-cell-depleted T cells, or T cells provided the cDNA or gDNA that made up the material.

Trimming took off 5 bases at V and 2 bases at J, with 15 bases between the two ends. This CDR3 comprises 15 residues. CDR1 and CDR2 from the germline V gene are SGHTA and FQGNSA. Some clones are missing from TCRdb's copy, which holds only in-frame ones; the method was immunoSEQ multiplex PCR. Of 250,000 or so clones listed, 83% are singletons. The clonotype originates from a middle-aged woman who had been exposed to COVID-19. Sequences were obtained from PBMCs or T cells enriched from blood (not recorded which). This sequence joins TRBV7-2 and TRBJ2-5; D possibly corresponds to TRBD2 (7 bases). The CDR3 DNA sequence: TGTGCCAGCAGCCTCATAGGGGGGGGGCAAGAGACCCAGTACTTC. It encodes CASSLIGGGQETQYF.